The T cell receptor beta chain under discussion was sequenced for a study of identical twins. This clonotype was seen only a few times. Each cDNA held unique molecular identifiers, and template switching gave it a universal primer site. TCRdb recomputed calls from the 5' RACE reads with MiXCR, one row per CDR3 protein. This table holds some 1,600,000 distinct CDR3 sequences, under 35% found once. This TCR came from a newborn girl in good health. Sequencing was performed on cord blood.

DNA of the CDR3: TGTGCCAGCAGTTGGGGGGGGGCGGGGACAGATACGCAGTATTTT. Residues: CASSWGGAGTDTQYF. The V gene is TRBV28, the J gene TRBJ2-3, with D possibly TRBD2 on 7 matching bases. The CDR3 totals 15 residues. From germline, CDR1 is MDHEN and CDR2 SYDVKM. V was trimmed by 4 bases and J by 3 bases, leaving 14 bases between them.